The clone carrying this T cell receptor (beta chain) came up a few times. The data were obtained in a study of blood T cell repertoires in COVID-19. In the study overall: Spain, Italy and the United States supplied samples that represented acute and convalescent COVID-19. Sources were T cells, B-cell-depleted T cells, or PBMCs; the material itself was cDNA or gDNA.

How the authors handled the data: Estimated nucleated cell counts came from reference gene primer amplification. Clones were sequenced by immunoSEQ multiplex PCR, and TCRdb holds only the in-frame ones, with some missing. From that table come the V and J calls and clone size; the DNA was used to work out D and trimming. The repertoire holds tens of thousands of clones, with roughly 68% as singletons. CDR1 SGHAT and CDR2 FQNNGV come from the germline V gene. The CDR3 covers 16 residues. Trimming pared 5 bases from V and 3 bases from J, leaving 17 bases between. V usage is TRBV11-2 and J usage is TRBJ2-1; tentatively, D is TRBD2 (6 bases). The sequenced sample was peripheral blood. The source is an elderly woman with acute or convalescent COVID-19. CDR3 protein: CASSQLPGVGYNEQFF. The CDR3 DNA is TGTGCCAGCAGCCAACTACCGGGAGTTGGCTACAATGAGCAGTTCTTC.